This passage covers 25 T cell receptor beta chains from one sample sequenced in a study of blood T cell repertoires in COVID-19. Produced via immunoSEQ multiplex PCR; TCRdb's table is partial and in-frame only. The sample includes fewer than 650,000 clones, about 88% of them seen just once. Sequencing input: peripheral blood. These TCRs come from a woman aged 50 to 60 with COVID-19, enrolled during active disease.

The chain is built from TRBV7-6 and TRBJ1-1; 8 bases are shared with TRBD1. Trimming at V came to 3 bases and at J to 1 base, leaving 4 bases not matched to a gene. CDR1 is SGHVS and CDR2 is FNYEAQ in the germline V gene. This CDR3 is built from 15 residues. The CDR3 sequence: CASSFLGTGNTEAFF. The CDR3 nucleotides are TGTGCCAGCAGCTTTTTAGGGACAGGGAACACTGAAGCTTTCTTT.

The CDR3 region has the DNA TGCAGTGCGGGGGGGGACACTGAAGCTTTCTTT. This gives the protein CSAGGDTEAFF. The chain carries TRBV20-1 and TRBJ1-1; weak D call: TRBD1 (5 bases). Per germline, CDR1 DFQATT and CDR2 SNEGSKA (reference sequence). V lost 6 bases and J 3 bases, leaving 8 bases between the germline ends. The CDR3 has 11 residues.

The chain recombines TRBV11-2 with TRBJ2-1, with 13 nucleotides matching TRBD2. V gave up 5 bases and J gave up 8 bases; unmatched junction bases: 9. Germline CDR1 is SGHAT and CDR2 is FQNNGV. CDR3 length equals 16 residues. The CDR3 sequence: CASSPQRTSGGDEQFF. The CDR3 nucleotides read TGTGCCAGCAGCCCCCAGCGGACTAGCGGGGGAGATGAGCAGTTCTTC.

About this clone itself: One base away lies a much larger clone, so this may be a sequencing read error. Here the CDR3 DNA reads TGTGTCAGTAATCCGACAGGGGGCTTGAACACTGAAGCTTTCTTT. Encoded protein: CVSNPTGGLNTEAFF. This rearrangement joins TRBV19 to TRBJ1-1; TRBD1 agrees at 10 bases. The germline CDR1 and CDR2 sequences are LNHDA and SQIVND (reference sequence). The CDR3 is 15 residues long.

CDR3: CATSGGVTNEQFF. Written as DNA, the CDR3 is TGCGCCACGAGCGGGGGGGTTACTAATGAGCAGTTCTTC. This sequence joins TRBV5-1 and TRBJ2-1; TRBD2 matches at 10 bases. Germline V CDR1 and CDR2: SGHRS, YFSETQ. V shed 9 bases and J 7 bases; nucleotides not matched to a gene: 7. The CDR3 sequence is 13 residues long.

The rearrangement links TRBV4-1 to TRBJ2-7; 10 positions agree with TRBD1. After removal of 4 bases from V and 5 bases from J, the junction contained 5 bases not matched to a gene. The V gene's germline CDR1 is MGHRA and CDR2 YSYEKL. The CDR3 length is 14 residues. In nucleotides, the CDR3 is TGCGCCAGCAGCCTCGACAGGGGGCGCGACGAGCAGTACTTC. It specifies CASSLDRGRDEQYF.

In nucleotides, the CDR3 is TGTGCCAGCAGTCCCTCTGGCGGGGGGGCCCCCGGGGAGCTGTTTTTT. Residues: CASSPSGGGAPGELFF. The chain is built from TRBV27 and TRBJ2-2, with TRBD2 identical over 9 bases. The CDR3 consists of 16 residues. CDR1 and CDR2 from the germline V gene are MNHEY and SMNVEV (reference sequence). V dropped 5 bases and J dropped 6; count of bases not matched to a gene: 10.

This rearrangement joins TRBV7-9 to TRBJ1-4; D is unresolved. Germline V gene data show CDR1 as SEHNR and CDR2 as FQNEAQ (reference sequence). The CDR3 spans 12 residues. Between the trimmed V and J ends, which lost 8 bases and 3 bases, there was a span of 7 bases. The CDR3 region has the DNA TGTGCCAGCGCGGTCCCTAATGAAAAACTGTTTTTT. Protein sequence: CASAVPNEKLFF. The whole variable domain, filled in from reference TRBV7-9 and TRBJ1-4, reads DTGVSQNPRHKITKRGQNVTFRCDPISEHNRLYWYRQTLGQGPEFLTYFQNEAQLEKSRLLSDRFSAERPKGSFSTLEIQRTEQGDSAMYLCASAVPNEKLFFGSGTQLSVL.

The chain combines TRBV7-8 with TRBJ2-7; 8 nucleotides agree with TRBD2. CDR3 length equals 17 residues. Germline V lookup: CDR1 SGHVS, CDR2 FQNEAQ. V lost 4 bases and J lost 0; bases outside the gene matches: 11. CDR3 nucleotide sequence: TGTGCCAGCAGCTCAGGGCCTCGCGGGGGGTCCTCCTACGAGCAGTACTTC. Protein product: CASSSGPRGGSSYEQYF.

The rearrangement joins TRBV10-3 to TRBJ1-1, with a weak D call TRBD1 (5 bases). The CDR3 has 14 residues. V lost 6 bases and J lost 3, with 14 bases in between. CDR1 ENHRY and CDR2 SYGVKD come from the germline V gene. Written as DNA, the CDR3 is TGTGCCATCAGAGGATCAGGGATTGACACTGAAGCTTTCTTT. Translation: CAIRGSGIDTEAFF.

This clone was seen once. The chain employs TRBV11-2 and TRBJ1-2; possibly TRBD1 for D (6 bases). V was shortened by 2 bases and J by 8 bases, with 12 bases between the two germline ends. This CDR3 is 13 amino acids long. From germline, CDR1 is SGHAT and CDR2 FQNNGV. This chain's CDR3 is CASSLFQGNGYTF. In DNA form, the CDR3 reads TGTGCCAGCAGCTTATTCCAGGGGAACGGCTACACCTTC. Combining the CDR3 with reference TRBV11-2 and TRBJ1-2 gives the whole variable domain EAGVAQSPRYKIIEKRQSVAFWCNPISGHATLYWYQQILGQGPKLLIQFQNNGVVDDSQLPKDRFSAERLKGVDSTLKIQPAKLEDSAVYLCASSLFQGNGYTFGSGTRLTVV.

The J gene is TRBJ1-5, the V gene TRBV10-1; TRBD1 matches 8 bases. V was clipped by 8 bases and J by 5 bases; unmatched bases: 11. CDR1 is WNHNN, CDR2 SYGVQD, per germline (reference sequence). This CDR3 is 15 amino acids long. CDR3 sequence reads: CASGPGQDVDQPQHF. In DNA form, the CDR3 reads TGCGCCAGCGGTCCGGGACAGGATGTGGATCAGCCCCAGCATTTT.

The chain couples TRBV9 to TRBJ1-2; D gene ambiguous. In germline, CDR1 is SGDLS, CDR2 YYNGEE. The V end was cut by 0 bases, the J end by 8 bases, with 11 bases between. The CDR3 length is 13 residues. The CDR3 spells CASSVGPSSGYTF. CDR3 coding DNA: TGTGCCAGCAGCGTAGGCCCCAGTAGCGGCTACACCTTC.

The chain carries TRBV25-1 and TRBJ1-2; 9 nucleotides match TRBD1. This CDR3 region has 15 residues. V lost 4 bases, J lost 4 bases, and 7 bases stayed unmatched. The V gene's germline CDR1 is MGHDK and CDR2 SYGVNS. CDR3 DNA sequence: TGTGCCAGCAGTGGAGGGGACAGGGAGGGCTATGGCTACACCTTC. Amino acid sequence: CASSGGDREGYGYTF.

In its sample, this clone was seen a few times. This sequence joins TRBV5-1 and TRBJ2-3; 11 bases align to TRBD1. Germline assignment: CDR1 SGHRS and CDR2 YFSETQ. The CDR3 consists of 14 residues. V was pared by 4 bases and J by 6 bases, with 4 bases of the junction left unmatched. The CDR3: CASSPGQGVDTQYF. The DNA for the CDR3 is TGCGCCAGCAGCCCGGGACAGGGGGTGGATACGCAGTATTTT.

The genes are TRBV9 and TRBJ2-7; 8 bases are shared with TRBD2. The CDR3 spans 16 residues. The germline V gene has CDR1 SGDLS and CDR2 YYNGEE. Trimming took 2 bases from V and 2 from J; bases not matched to a gene: 9. The CDR3 spells CASSVGSGGVTYEQYF. The CDR3 coding sequence is TGTGCCAGCAGCGTTGGGAGCGGGGGAGTGACCTACGAGCAGTACTTC.

The V and J genes are TRBV6-6 and TRBJ2-1; 8 nucleotides agree with TRBD2. The CDR3 consists of 14 residues. Germline CDR1 reads MNHNY; CDR2 reads SVGAGI (reference sequence). CDR3 loop: CASNPGGSYNEQFF. DNA for the CDR3: TGTGCTTCGAACCCGGGGGGGTCCTACAATGAGCAGTTCTTC.

This clone was picked up one time. The chain joins TRBV5-1 to TRBJ1-4; the match to TRBD1 covers 7 bases. J lost 8 bases, V lost 0 bases, and 4 bases had no gene match. Per the germline V gene, CDR1 is SGHRS and CDR2 is YFSETQ. This CDR3 contains 14 residues. The CDR3 loop is CASSLVQGEEKLFF. CDR3 nucleotides: TGCGCCAGCAGCTTGGTTCAGGGGGAGGAAAAACTGTTTTTT.

This clone was observed once. The chain carries TRBV18 and TRBJ1-1, with D uncertain. The germline V gene has CDR1 KGHSH and CDR2 LQKENI. This CDR3 contains 13 residues. V gave up 3 bases and J gave up 3 bases, with 8 bases separating them. CDR3: CASSPYRDTEAFF. CDR3 in DNA: TGTGCCAGCTCACCGTACCGGGACACTGAAGCTTTCTTT. The whole variable domain, remainder taken from reference TRBV18 and TRBJ1-1, is NAGVMQNPRHLVRRRGQEARLRCSPMKGHSHVYWYRQLPEEGLKFMVYLQKENIIDESGMPKERFSAEFPKEGPSILRIQQVVRGDSAAYFCASSPYRDTEAFFGQGTRLTVV.

This clone was found once. J is TRBJ2-2 and V is TRBV11-3, with 10 bases aligning to TRBD2. The trim removed 0 bases at V and 0 bases at J, leaving 1 base unmatched. The CDR3 totals 17 residues. Germline V gene lookup returns CDR1 SGHNT and CDR2 YENEEA. CDR3 sequence reads: CASSLDGLAANTGELFF. CDR3 sequence (DNA): TGTGCCAGCAGCTTAGACGGACTAGCGGCGAACACCGGGGAGCTGTTTTTT.

This clone occurred a few times. The gene calls are TRBV12-3 or TRBV12-4 and TRBJ2-5; TRBD1 might be the D (6 bases). The V end lost 6 bases, the J end lost 7 bases, and 12 bases lay between the germline ends. The length of the CDR3 is 12 residues. CDR3 in amino acids: CASSRGGGTQYF. For the CDR3, the DNA is TGTGCCAGCAGCCGAGGGGGTGGGACCCAGTACTTC.

This sequence joins TRBV11-2 and TRBJ1-2, with unresolved D. The V end was cut by 3 bases, the J end by 8 bases, with 16 bases between. This CDR3 has 14 amino acids. CDR1 is SGHAT, CDR2 FQNNGV, per germline. CDR3 sequence: CASSLESVGAGYTF. The DNA of the CDR3 is TGTGCCAGCAGCTTGGAAAGCGTCGGCGCAGGCTACACCTTC.

The rearrangement uses TRBV9 and TRBJ2-6, with 10 positions matching TRBD1. Germline CDR1 reads SGDLS; CDR2 reads YYNGEE. The CDR3 covers 19 residues. Trimming at V came to 3 bases and at J to 0 bases, leaving 9 bases not matched to a gene. CDR3 in amino acids: CASSAPRQGAYSGANVLTF. In DNA, the CDR3 is TGTGCCAGCAGCGCACCACGACAGGGGGCGTACTCTGGGGCCAACGTCCTGACTTTC.

This chain's CDR3 is CAWRGTGDSPLHF. The CDR3 nucleotides read TGTGCCTGGAGAGGGACAGGGGATTCACCCCTCCACTTT. V usage is TRBV30 and J usage is TRBJ1-6, with 10 positions matching TRBD1. The CDR3 has 13 amino acids. Germline V gene sequence: CDR1 GTSNPN, CDR2 SVGIG (reference sequence). V shed 3 bases, J shed 8 bases, and the junction held 1 base outside the gene matches.

This clone was seen a single time. The chain is built from TRBV2 and TRBJ2-7; no clear D. The CDR3 is 14 amino acids. Germline-derived CDR1 and CDR2 are SNHLY and FYNNEI. Trimming removed 7 bases at V and 0 bases at J, with 13 bases between. CDR3 DNA sequence: TGTGCCAGCAAACAGTCCTATCTCTCCTACGAGCAGTACTTC. Translated: CASKQSYLSYEQYF.